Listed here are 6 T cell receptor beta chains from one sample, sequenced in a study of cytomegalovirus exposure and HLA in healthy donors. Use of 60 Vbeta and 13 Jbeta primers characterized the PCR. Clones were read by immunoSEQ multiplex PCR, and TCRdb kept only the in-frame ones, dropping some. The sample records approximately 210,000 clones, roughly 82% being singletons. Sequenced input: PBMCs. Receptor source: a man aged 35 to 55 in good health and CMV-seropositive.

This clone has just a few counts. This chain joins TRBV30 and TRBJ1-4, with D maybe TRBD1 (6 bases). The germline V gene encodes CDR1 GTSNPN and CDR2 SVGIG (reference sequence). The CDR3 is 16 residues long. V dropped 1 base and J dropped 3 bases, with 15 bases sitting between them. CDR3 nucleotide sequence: TGTGCCTGGAGTGCCAACCTTCAGGGGCCTAATGAAAAACTGTTTTTT. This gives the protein CAWSANLQGPNEKLFF. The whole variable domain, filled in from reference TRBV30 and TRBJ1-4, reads SQTIHQWPATLVQPVGSPLSLECTVEGTSNPNLYWYRQAAGRGLQLLFYSVGIGQISSEVPQNLSASRPQDRQFILSSKKLLLSDSGFYLCAWSANLQGPNEKLFFGSGTQLSVL.

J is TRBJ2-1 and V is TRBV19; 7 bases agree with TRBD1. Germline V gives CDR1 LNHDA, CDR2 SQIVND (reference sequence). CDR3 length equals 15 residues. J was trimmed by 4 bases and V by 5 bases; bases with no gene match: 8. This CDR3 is CASSSSGTDYNEQFF. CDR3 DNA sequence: TGTGCCAGTAGTTCCTCCGGGACAGATTACAATGAGCAGTTCTTC.

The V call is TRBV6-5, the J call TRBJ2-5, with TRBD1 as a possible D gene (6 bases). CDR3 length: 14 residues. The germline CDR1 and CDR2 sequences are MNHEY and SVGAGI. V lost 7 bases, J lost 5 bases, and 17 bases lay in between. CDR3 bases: TGTGCCAGCACTGAACGAGGGGGTGGGGAGACCCAGTACTTC. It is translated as CASTERGGGETQYF.

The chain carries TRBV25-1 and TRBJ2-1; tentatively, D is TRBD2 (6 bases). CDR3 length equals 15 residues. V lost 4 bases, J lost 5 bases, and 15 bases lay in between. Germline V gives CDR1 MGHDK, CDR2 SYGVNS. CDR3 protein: CASSGAREYDNEQFF. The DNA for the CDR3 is TGTGCCAGCAGTGGGGCCCGGGAGTATGACAATGAGCAGTTCTTC.

CDR3 region: CASSPGRSEQYF. The CDR3 DNA sequence: TGTGCCAGCTCACCAGGGCGAAGCGAGCAGTACTTC. The rearrangement links TRBV18 to TRBJ2-7; no reliable D call. V was cut by 2 bases and J by 6 bases, with 8 bases left in between. Germline CDR1 and CDR2: KGHSH and LQKENI. The CDR3 has 12 amino acids.

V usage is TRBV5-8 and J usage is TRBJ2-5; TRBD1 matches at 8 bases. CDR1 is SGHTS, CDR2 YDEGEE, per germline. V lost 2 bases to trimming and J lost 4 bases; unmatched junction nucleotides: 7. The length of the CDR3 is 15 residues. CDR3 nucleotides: TGTGCCAGCAGCTTTAGACAGGGGATCCCAGAGACCCAGTACTTC. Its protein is CASSFRQGIPETQYF.